Listed below are T cell receptor beta chains from one sample, sequenced in a study of molecular identifiers for immune sequencing clone quantification. TCRdb called the PCR reads again in MiXCR, with one record for every CDR3 protein. The table includes 60,000 to 80,000 distinct CDR3 sequences, roughly 20% detected once. Sequencing input: naive CD8+ T cells from blood, with Jurkat cell RNA spiked in. The source is a human donor in good health. Some libraries in this study had Jurkat cell RNA spiked in. CDR3s include the opening cysteine and the closing phenylalanine or tryptophan.

j_call v_call cdr3_aa
TRBJ2-7 TRBV14 CASSPFGWGTSYEQYF
TRBJ2-1 TRBV4-1 CASSQLTSGFYNEQFF
TRBJ2-1 TRBV3-1 CAGSARATGTSGSYEQFF
TRBJ1-5 TRBV28 CASSLLVQGLREPQHF
TRBJ1-4 TRBV5-1 CASSVSPGQGEKLFF
TRBJ2-2 TRBV28 CIVGGATGELFF
TRBJ2-7 TRBV7-9 CASSEPTGAAYEQYF
TRBJ2-3 TRBV7-8 CASSLVPEGSTDTQYF
TRBJ2-7 TRBV19 CASSNRQNYEQYF
TRBJ1-2 TRBV9 CASSPIQGIGYGHTF
TRBJ2-3 TRBV19 CASSRVPSGTGTDTQYF
TRBJ2-1 TRBV14 CASSQGTYNEQFF
TRBJ2-1 TRBV19 CASSIVGGYNEQFF
TRBJ2-3 TRBV28 CASREDISTDTQYF
TRBJ1-1 TRBV25-1 CASSEYEAGWAEAFF
TRBJ2-3 TRBV11-2 CASSLVWEADTQYF
TRBJ2-1 TRBV7-8 CASFAGPLSYNEQFF
TRBJ2-2 TRBV28 CASSPRTGEGSAELFF
TRBJ2-3 TRBV14 CASSQVVAGLGSDTQYF
TRBJ1-1 TRBV10-3 CAISESYSMNTEAFF
TRBJ2-5 TRBV20-1 CSARDSSSGPGLETQYF
TRBJ2-2 TRBV19 CASSMVRTGELFF
TRBJ2-7 TRBV2 CASSGVSSYEQYF
TRBJ2-5 TRBV20-1 CSVPSGRFETQYF
TRBJ2-1 TRBV28 CARKPGQTSNEQFF
TRBJ2-3 TRBV7-9 CASSLGAQYF
TRBJ2-2 TRBV24-1 CATSDPLTGELFF
TRBJ2-2 TRBV19 CASSIVGTGELFF
TRBJ2-7 TRBV12-3/TRBV12-4 CASSSTGPGDEQYF
TRBJ2-7 TRBV27 CASSSLLPLAGGIYEQYF
TRBJ1-2 TRBV27 CASSLGQPNYPGYGYTF
TRBJ2-7 TRBV28 CASSSYAHRQSTYEQYF
TRBJ2-1 TRBV15 CATSRDLGALYNEQFF
TRBJ2-3 TRBV4-1 CASSQEGVAGGFPDTQYF
TRBJ2-6 TRBV10-2 CASSEGYSGANVLTF
TRBJ1-1 TRBV4-1 CASSQDWSTGTDTEAFF
TRBJ1-1 TRBV7-9 CASSGQLNTEAFF
TRBJ2-3 TRBV7-7 CASSFRGRQGDTQYF
TRBJ2-3 TRBV4-3 CASSQDEGGLTDTQYF
TRBJ2-2 TRBV29-1 CSVQPLGAIGELFF
TRBJ2-5 TRBV6-2/TRBV6-3 CASSYDLGLEQETQYF
TRBJ2-5 TRBV11-2 CASSGPSGSGETQYF
TRBJ2-2 TRBV29-1 CSVRHSGELFF
TRBJ2-7 TRBV7-6 CASSPGTDGYEQYF
TRBJ2-7 TRBV4-1 CASSPGQFYEQYF
TRBJ1-1 TRBV10-3 CAISDLGDLTEAFF